What follows is one TCR beta chain and its context. Its specificity is unknown. Study findings and constraints: Tumor-infiltrating Treg TCR alpha and beta sequences overlapped most with tumor naive CD4+ T cells, then blood naive.

From germline, CDR1 is MNHEY and CDR2 SVGAGI. Trimming took off 6 bases at V and 4 bases at J, with 15 bases between the two ends. This CDR3 is 14 amino acids long. MiXCR was run by TCRdb on the 5' RACE reads, yielding one entry per CDR3 protein. The sample gives under 35,000 distinct CDR3 sequences, 26% of which show up once; less than 4% is in the top ten. The sequencing input was naive CD4+ T cells sorted from a lymph node. Subset given: naive CD4+ T cells, CD4+CD45RA+CD25-. The genes are TRBV6-5 and TRBJ1-1; D not resolved. The sequence derives from a female donor with breast cancer. The CDR3 region has the DNA TGTGCCAGCAGACCAATGACGGCTGCCACTGAAGCTTTCTTT. Protein sequence: CASRPMTAATEAFF.